This T cell receptor beta chain comes out of a study of T cell responses to AZD1222 COVID-19 vaccine. The assay was immunoSEQ multiplex PCR, and TCRdb's table has in-frame clones only and misses some. The table shows tens of thousands of clones, with around 84% occurring only once. Overall study findings and caveats: Epitopes outside B.1.351 and B.1.1.7 mutated regions reportedly drew nearly half of spike TCRs. Clonal diversity was possibly underestimated, and white British individuals and females predominated among donors.

The table lists this clone with a count of one. Its target is not known. This CDR3 region has 16 residues. The V end was cut by 6 bases, the J end by 5 bases, with 17 bases between. CDR1 is MDHEN, CDR2 SYDVKM, per germline. The source material was peripheral blood, sampled on day 0 of AZD1222 vaccination. V usage is TRBV28 and J usage is TRBJ1-6; D is possibly TRBD1 (6 bases). This receptor was taken from an adult in good health. The CDR3 region has the DNA TGTGCCAGCAGAGAATCAGGGGTTTCCGATAATTCACCCCTCCACTTT. Translation: CASRESGVSDNSPLHF.